Following are 25 T cell receptor beta chains from one sample sequenced in a study of T cell responses to AZD1222 COVID-19 vaccine. Assay used: immunoSEQ multiplex PCR; TCRdb lists only in-frame clones, some missing. The sample has around 210,000 clones, roughly 94% seen once; the top ten hold around 1.7%. Sample: peripheral blood, taken 28 days after the second dose of the MenACWY control vaccine. The receptors derive from an adult who received the MenACWY meningococcal vaccine as a control.

The genes are TRBV27 and TRBJ1-2; a weak D match, TRBD1 (5 bases). V was shortened by 0 bases and J by 8 bases, with 16 bases between the two germline ends. Per germline, CDR1 MNHEY and CDR2 SMNVEV (reference sequence). This CDR3 has 15 amino acids. The CDR3 nucleotides read TGTGCCAGCAGTTTATCCTCGGGACTTTTTTCCGGCTACACCTTC. It translates to CASSLSSGLFSGYTF.

The rearrangement joins TRBV2 to TRBJ1-5; D may be TRBD1 (6 bases). V lost 1 base and J 4 bases, leaving 11 bases between the germline ends. The CDR3 is 15 residues long. The germline V gene encodes CDR1 SNHLY and CDR2 FYNNEI. CDR3 sequence (DNA): TGTGCCAGCAGTGAAGGGCGACAGGTGAATCAGCCCCAGCATTTT. Amino acids: CASSEGRQVNQPQHF.

The chain recombines TRBV14 with TRBJ2-7; D uncertain. The CDR3 loop spans 12 amino acids. V dropped 4 bases and J dropped 0 bases, with 4 bases sitting between them. Per the germline V gene, CDR1 is SGHDN and CDR2 is FVKESK. The chain's CDR3 is CASSRVSYEQYF. In DNA, the CDR3 is TGTGCCAGCAGCCGAGTCTCCTACGAGCAGTACTTC.

The rearrangement uses TRBV7-2 and TRBJ2-2; no firm D call. The CDR3 covers 13 residues. V gave up 1 base and J gave up 4 bases, with 4 bases separating them. Germline V gene sequence: CDR1 SGHTA, CDR2 FQGNSA. CDR3 in DNA: TGTGCCAGCAGCTTAGAAGGCACCGGGGAGCTGTTTTTT. Residues: CASSLEGTGELFF. The full variable domain, rest sourced from reference TRBV7-2 and TRBJ2-2, is GAGVSQSPSNKVTEKGKDVELRCDPISGHTALYWYRQSLGQGLEFLIYFQGNSAPDKSGLPSDRFSAERTGGSVSTLTIQRTQQEDSAVYLCASSLEGTGELFFGEGSRLTVL.

This clone was detected only a few times. CDR3 nucleotides: TGTGCCAGCACTAGTGGGGAAGCCTACGAGCAGTACTTC. Amino acids: CASTSGEAYEQYF. This rearrangement joins TRBV28 to TRBJ2-7; D not certain. Per germline, CDR1 MDHEN and CDR2 SYDVKM. CDR3 length: 13 residues. Trimming took off 7 bases at V and 2 bases at J, with 12 bases between the two ends. Filled out from reference TRBV28 and TRBJ2-7, the complete variable domain reads DVKVTQSSRYLVKRTGEKVFLECVQDMDHENMFWYRQDPGLGLRLIYFSYDVKMKEKGDIPEGYSVSREKKERFSLILESASTNQTSMYLCASTSGEAYEQYFGPGTRLTVT.

The gene calls are TRBV3-1 (or the pseudogene TRBV3-2) and TRBJ2-2; 7 bases line up with TRBD2. Germline CDR1 and CDR2: LGHDT and YNNKEL (reference sequence). With 0 bases clipped from V and 3 bases from J, the junction kept 7 bases outside the gene matches. This CDR3 comprises 17 residues. CDR3 sequence (DNA): TGTGCCAGCAGCCAAGATCTCGCGGGAGCGTACACCGGGGAGCTGTTTTTT. Translated: CASSQDLAGAYTGELFF.

The rearrangement uses TRBV19 and TRBJ1-2, with TRBD1 as a possible D gene (6 bases). The V end was cut by 5 bases, the J end by 8 bases, with 15 bases between. The CDR3 runs 13 residues. CDR1 and CDR2 from the germline V gene are LNHDA and SQIVND (reference sequence). CDR3 sequence reads: CASSQSGVGGYTF. CDR3 nucleotide sequence: TGTGCCAGTAGTCAATCAGGGGTGGGCGGCTACACCTTC. Together with reference TRBV19 and TRBJ1-2, the CDR3 gives the full variable domain: DGGITQSPKYLFRKEGQNVTLSCEQNLNHDAMYWYRQDPGQGLRLIYYSQIVNDFQKGDIAEGYSVSREKKESFPLTVTSAQKNPTAFYLCASSQSGVGGYTFGSGTRLTVV.

The genes are TRBV19 and TRBJ2-3; the D gene is possibly TRBD2 (7 bases). The length of the CDR3 is 16 residues. CDR1 and CDR2 (germline): LNHDA, SQIVND (reference sequence). V lost 2 bases and J lost 1, with 13 bases in between. This CDR3 reads CASSIIGRGRTDTQYF. The DNA of the CDR3 is TGTGCCAGTAGTATAATAGGGCGGGGGCGCACAGATACGCAGTATTTT.

The CDR3 loop reads CASGDNSYEQYF. DNA of the CDR3: TGTGCCAGCGGCGACAACTCCTACGAGCAGTACTTC. The V and J genes are TRBV27 and TRBJ2-7; D not certain. V lost 8 bases and J lost 0, with 8 bases in between. The CDR3 is made up of 12 amino acids. Germline CDR1 reads MNHEY; CDR2 reads SMNVEV (reference sequence).

The chain has TRBV25-1 and TRBJ1-2; D possibly corresponds to TRBD1 (5 bases). CDR1 MGHDK and CDR2 SYGVNS come from the germline V gene. The CDR3 totals 14 residues. V shed 5 bases and J shed 1 base, with 11 bases lying between them. CDR3 residues: CASSFQGSNYGYTF. The CDR3 DNA is TGTGCCAGCAGTTTTCAGGGAAGTAACTATGGCTACACCTTC.

The rearrangement joins TRBV3-1 (or the pseudogene TRBV3-2) to TRBJ2-6; unclear D gene. The CDR3 loop spans 14 amino acids. Trimming took off 1 base at V and 3 bases at J, with 4 bases between the two ends. Germline V gene sequence: CDR1 LGHDT, CDR2 YNNKEL (reference sequence). The CDR3 bases are TGTGCCAGCAGCCAAGCGGGTGGGGCCAACGTCCTGACTTTC. It encodes CASSQAGGANVLTF.

The chain is built from TRBV15 and TRBJ1-1; D gene unclear. The germline V gene has CDR1 LNHNV and CDR2 YYDKDF (reference sequence). The CDR3 has 15 amino acids. V was clipped by 1 base and J by 1 base, with 10 bases between them. The CDR3 DNA is TGTGCCACCAGCAGAGTAAAGGCAGCGAACACTGAAGCTTTCTTT. This translates into CATSRVKAANTEAFF.

The chain couples TRBV11-2 to TRBJ2-7, with a weak D call TRBD2 (6 bases). The CDR3 is 17 residues long. Germline V gene sequence: CDR1 SGHAT, CDR2 FQNNGV. V was pared by 1 base and J by 3 bases, with 19 bases between. For the CDR3, the DNA is TGTGCCAGCAGCTTAGGCGAGGGCGTCGGGGGAGACTACGAGCAGTACTTC. Translation: CASSLGEGVGGDYEQYF. The full variable domain, with the rest looked up from reference TRBV11-2 and TRBJ2-7, is EAGVAQSPRYKIIEKRQSVAFWCNPISGHATLYWYQQILGQGPKLLIQFQNNGVVDDSQLPKDRFSAERLKGVDSTLKIQPAKLEDSAVYLCASSLGEGVGGDYEQYFGPGTRLTVT.

The V call is TRBV28, the J call TRBJ2-7, with D perhaps TRBD1 (6 bases). The CDR3 is 13 amino acids. CDR1 and CDR2 from the germline V gene are MDHEN and SYDVKM. V was trimmed by 5 bases and J by 6 bases, leaving 14 bases between them. The DNA for the CDR3 is TGTGCCAGCAGTGAGACAGGTGCCCTCGAGCAGTACTTC. This encodes CASSETGALEQYF.

This clone was detected only once. The rearrangement uses TRBV7-9 and TRBJ2-7; 7 bases map to TRBD1. The ends lost 1 base at V and 1 base at J; junction bases unmatched: 1. The CDR3 runs 14 residues. The germline CDR1 and CDR2 sequences are SEHNR and FQNEAQ (reference sequence). In DNA form, the CDR3 reads TGTGCCAGCAGCTTAGGGACAGGATCCTACGAGCAGTACTTC. Protein sequence: CASSLGTGSYEQYF. Complete variable domain (other parts from reference TRBV7-9 and TRBJ2-7): DTGVSQNPRHKITKRGQNVTFRCDPISEHNRLYWYRQTLGQGPEFLTYFQNEAQLEKSRLLSDRFSAERPKGSFSTLEIQRTEQGDSAMYLCASSLGTGSYEQYFGPGTRLTVT.

V is TRBV20-1 and J is TRBJ1-5; D might be TRBD1 (5 bases). Trimming left V 3 bases short and J 3 bases short, with 12 bases between. The CDR3 spans 14 residues. Germline V gene data show CDR1 as DFQATT and CDR2 as SNEGSKA (reference sequence). This chain's CDR3 is CSASLGVLNQPQHF. DNA for the CDR3: TGCAGTGCTAGTCTAGGGGTTCTCAATCAGCCCCAGCATTTT.

The rearrangement links TRBV10-1 to TRBJ2-3; TRBD2 aligns across 8 bases. Germline V gives CDR1 WNHNN, CDR2 SYGVQD (reference sequence). CDR3 length: 14 residues. V gave up 6 bases and J gave up 7 bases; unmatched junction bases: 9. The DNA for the CDR3 is TGCGCCAGCAGGGTCGGGGGGGCAGGGAATACGCAGTATTTT. Residues: CASRVGGAGNTQYF.

The rearrangement joins TRBV6-2 or TRBV6-3 to TRBJ2-7; D is undetermined. Germline V CDR1 and CDR2: MNHEY, SVGEGT. The CDR3 consists of 14 residues. The V end lost 6 bases, the J end lost 2 bases, and 14 bases lay between the germline ends. Written as DNA, the CDR3 is TGTGCCAGCAGACCTCGGAACAGAACCTACGAGCAGTACTTC. Translating gives CASRPRNRTYEQYF.

CDR3 amino acids: CASSFGGRGETQYF. In DNA, the CDR3 is TGTGCCAGCAGTTTTGGTGGGAGAGGAGAGACCCAGTACTTC. This sequence joins TRBV27 and TRBJ2-5, with a tentative D call TRBD2 (5 bases). The length of the CDR3 is 14 residues. Deletions cut 3 bases from V and 4 bases from J, with 12 bases between. The germline V gene encodes CDR1 MNHEY and CDR2 SMNVEV (reference sequence).

The rearrangement links TRBV19 to TRBJ1-2; D ambiguous. This CDR3 has 16 residues. From germline, CDR1 is LNHDA and CDR2 SQIVND (reference sequence). Trimming stripped 5 bases from V and 3 bases from J, with 19 bases between. CDR3 sequence reads: CASSPAGSRDDYGYTF. The CDR3 DNA is TGTGCCAGTAGTCCCGCCGGGTCACGGGATGACTATGGCTACACCTTC.

The V gene is TRBV9, the J gene TRBJ1-2; D gene ambiguous. Germline lookup yields CDR1 SGDLS and CDR2 YYNGEE. CDR3 size: 10 residues. V lost 5 bases and J lost 5, with 4 bases in between. CDR3 DNA: TGTGCCAGCAGTTCATATGGCTACACCTTC. Protein sequence: CASSSYGYTF.

The chain employs TRBV5-4 and TRBJ1-2; TRBD1 matches 9 bases. J was trimmed by 7 bases and V by 2 bases; bases with no gene match: 12. Looked up from germline, CDR1 is SGHNT and CDR2 is YYREEE (reference sequence). CDR3 length equals 16 residues. DNA for the CDR3: TGTGCCAGCAGCTTTTTTGTGGGACAGGGACTCCGTGGCTACACCTTC. It is translated as CASSFFVGQGLRGYTF.

The chain couples TRBV7-9 to TRBJ2-1; 8 bases are shared with TRBD1. Per germline, CDR1 SEHNR and CDR2 FQNEAQ (reference sequence). Trimming at V came to 4 bases and at J to 5 bases, leaving 4 bases not matched to a gene. The CDR3 consists of 14 residues. CDR3: CASSSTGAHNEQFF. In nucleotides, the CDR3 is TGTGCCAGCAGCTCGACAGGGGCCCACAATGAGCAGTTCTTC.

This clone turned up a few times. V usage is TRBV27 and J usage is TRBJ2-7; D possibly corresponds to TRBD2 (6 bases). V dropped 6 bases and J dropped 4 bases, with 13 bases sitting between them. CDR1 and CDR2 from the germline V gene are MNHEY and SMNVEV (reference sequence). CDR3 length: 13 residues. The CDR3 sequence: CASRGGGEYEQYF. DNA for the CDR3: TGTGCCAGCAGGGGAGGAGGGGAGTACGAGCAGTACTTC.

The rearrangement uses TRBV6-5 and TRBJ1-4, with 7 bases matching TRBD1. Germline CDR1 reads MNHEY; CDR2 reads SVGAGI. V lost 2 bases, J lost 7 bases, and 4 bases stayed unmatched. This CDR3 comprises 14 residues. CDR3 DNA sequence: TGTGCCAGCAGTTACATGGGGACAGCTGAAAAACTGTTTTTT. Residues: CASSYMGTAEKLFF.